Listed below are T cell receptor beta chains from one sample, sequenced in a study of memory CD4+ T cells and cytomegalovirus serostatus. Using immunoSEQ multiplex PCR, the repertoire was profiled, and TCRdb retains in-frame clones only, with some absent. The sample yields tens of thousands of clones, roughly 87% seen once. The material sequenced was memory CD4+ T cells from blood. The receptors come from an adult in good health and CMV-seronegative. The CDR3 runs from the conserved cysteine through the conserved F or W. D genes are given only for firm matches. Expanded clones are given a class, and other clones once, few, many or no size at all.

V gene: TRBV27
D gene: .
clone size: .
J gene: TRBJ1-6
CDR3 protein: CASSLGISPLHF
CDR3 DNA: TGTGCCAGCAGTTTAGGTATCTCACCCCTCCACTTT

V gene: TRBV2
D gene: TRBD1
clone size: .
J gene: TRBJ1-5
CDR3 protein: CASSLQGRDQPQHF
CDR3 DNA: TGTGCCAGCAGTTTACAGGGGAGGGATCAGCCCCAGCATTTT

V gene: TRBV6-1
D gene: .
clone size: .
J gene: TRBJ1-1
CDR3 protein: CASSAPAGTEAFF
CDR3 DNA: TGTGCCAGCAGTGCACCCGCCGGCACTGAAGCTTTCTTT

V gene: TRBV7-2
D gene: .
clone size: .
J gene: TRBJ2-3
CDR3 protein: CASSLVPDTQYF
CDR3 DNA: TGTGCCAGCAGCTTAGTCCCAGATACGCAGTATTTT

V gene: TRBV7-2
D gene: .
clone size: .
J gene: TRBJ2-7
CDR3 protein: CASSLDRTYEQYF
CDR3 DNA: TGTGCCAGCAGCTTAGACAGAACCTACGAGCAGTACTTC

V gene: TRBV6-5
D gene: .
clone size: once
J gene: TRBJ2-7
CDR3 protein: CASSPSWRTYEQYF
CDR3 DNA: TGTGCCAGCAGCCCGTCATGGAGGACTTACGAGCAGTACTTC

V gene: TRBV6-1
D gene: TRBD1
clone size: once
J gene: TRBJ1-1
CDR3 protein: CASSGPGQSLNTEAFF
CDR3 DNA: TGTGCCAGCAGTGGCCCGGGACAGTCCCTGAACACTGAAGCTTTCTTT

V gene: TRBV27
D gene: .
clone size: .
J gene: TRBJ1-2
CDR3 protein: CASAGTLGYGYTF
CDR3 DNA: TGTGCCAGCGCCGGTACGTTGGGCTATGGCTACACCTTC

V gene: TRBV5-1
D gene: .
clone size: .
J gene: TRBJ1-1
CDR3 protein: CASRVSNTEAFF
CDR3 DNA: TGCGCCAGCAGAGTCTCGAACACTGAAGCTTTCTTT

V gene: TRBV6-5
D gene: TRBD1
clone size: .
J gene: TRBJ1-1
CDR3 protein: CASSRTGNTEAFF
CDR3 DNA: TGTGCCAGCAGTAGGACAGGGAACACTGAAGCTTTCTTT

V gene: TRBV7-9
D gene: .
clone size: .
J gene: TRBJ1-2
CDR3 protein: CASSLGNDYGYTF
CDR3 DNA: TGTGCCAGCAGCTTAGGGAATGACTATGGCTACACCTTC

V gene: TRBV6-6
D gene: .
clone size: .
J gene: TRBJ1-1
CDR3 protein: CASSSGTLGAFF
CDR3 DNA: TGTGCCAGCAGTTCTGGTACGCTGGGAGCTTTCTTT

V gene: TRBV11-1
D gene: .
clone size: .
J gene: TRBJ1-1
CDR3 protein: CASSYRSQATEAFF
CDR3 DNA: TGTGCCAGCAGCTACCGATCCCAGGCAACTGAAGCTTTCTTT

V gene: TRBV10-3
D gene: TRBD2
clone size: .
J gene: TRBJ2-5
CDR3 protein: CAISDQRGGQETQYF
CDR3 DNA: TGTGCCATCAGTGACCAGCGGGGGGGACAAGAGACCCAGTACTTC

V gene: TRBV6-1
D gene: .
clone size: .
J gene: TRBJ2-3
CDR3 protein: CASSELRDTQYF
CDR3 DNA: TGTGCCAGCAGTGAATTGCGAGATACGCAGTATTTT

V gene: TRBV27
D gene: TRBD1
clone size: .
J gene: TRBJ1-1
CDR3 protein: CASSLRTGGPGAEAFF
CDR3 DNA: TGTGCCAGCAGTTTACGGACAGGGGGCCCGGGGGCTGAAGCTTTCTTT

V gene: TRBV21-1
D gene: .
clone size: .
J gene: TRBJ2-6
CDR3 protein: CASSRQGENSGANVLTF
CDR3 DNA: TGTGCCAGCAGCAGACAGGGGGAGAACTCTGGGGCCAACGTCCTGACTTTC

V gene: TRBV29-1
D gene: .
clone size: .
J gene: TRBJ1-1
CDR3 protein: CSVENPGSEAFF
CDR3 DNA: TGCAGCGTTGAAAATCCCGGGTCTGAAGCTTTCTTT

V gene: TRBV2
D gene: .
clone size: .
J gene: TRBJ2-7
CDR3 protein: CASKLDREGEQYF
CDR3 DNA: TGTGCCAGCAAATTAGACAGAGAGGGCGAGCAGTACTTC

V gene: TRBV4-2
D gene: .
clone size: .
J gene: TRBJ1-2
CDR3 protein: CASAPTKGKGYGYTF
CDR3 DNA: TGTGCCAGCGCTCCAACTAAGGGAAAGGGCTATGGCTACACCTTC